The rows below give T cell receptor beta chains drawn from one sample of a study of T cell responses to AZD1222 COVID-19 vaccine. The assay was immunoSEQ multiplex PCR, and TCRdb's table has in-frame clones only and misses some. In the table there are roughly 120,000 clones, about 86% of which are singletons. The source was peripheral blood, collected 28 days after the second AZD1222 dose. These receptors were obtained from an adult who received the AZD1222 COVID-19 vaccine. Each CDR3 is given with its conserved first and last residue. Fields, in order: CDR3 length, J gene, D gene, clone size, V gene, CDR3 protein, CDR3 DNA. A D gene is named only where the DNA matches it firmly. Rows give clone size only sometimes, using once, few, many, or a class for an expanded clone.

11 TRBJ1-6 NA NA TRBV29-1 CSVRFNSPLHF TGCAGCGTTCGGTTTAATTCACCCCTCCACTTT
15 TRBJ2-7 NA NA TRBV28 CASSLSGTLVYEQYF TGTGCCAGCAGTTTATCCGGGACCCTTGTCTACGAGCAGTACTTC
14 TRBJ1-4 NA NA TRBV2 CASFTDSRNEKLFF TGTGCCAGCTTCACGGACAGCCGAAATGAAAAACTGTTTTTT
14 TRBJ2-7 TRBD1 NA TRBV10-3 CAISGQGETYEQYF TGTGCCATCAGTGGACAGGGGGAGACCTACGAGCAGTACTTC
17 TRBJ2-1 TRBD2 NA TRBV7-2 CASSLGTLAGLRNEQFF TGTGCCAGCAGCTTAGGGACCCTAGCGGGGCTGAGAAATGAGCAGTTCTTC
13 TRBJ2-7 NA NA TRBV18 CASSPAGLGEQYF TGTGCCAGCTCACCAGCGGGGCTAGGGGAGCAGTACTTC
13 TRBJ1-2 NA NA TRBV3-1/TRBV3-2 CASSQEAVYGYTF TGTGCCAGCAGCCAAGAGGCGGTCTATGGCTACACCTTC
15 TRBJ1-5 NA NA TRBV2 CASSEWQEFHQPQHF TGTGCCAGCAGTGAGTGGCAGGAGTTCCATCAGCCCCAGCATTTT
13 TRBJ1-1 NA NA TRBV7-9 CASSSGADTEAFF TGTGCCAGCAGCTCCGGGGCTGACACTGAAGCTTTCTTT
14 TRBJ2-7 TRBD2 NA TRBV29-1 CSVVGRENPYEQYF TGCAGCGTTGTAGGGAGGGAAAATCCTTACGAGCAGTACTTC
14 TRBJ2-7 TRBD1 NA TRBV28 CASSSPGTGDEQYF TGTGCCAGCAGTTCTCCCGGGACAGGGGACGAGCAGTACTTC
14 TRBJ2-7 TRBD1 once TRBV27 CASKPGTGVYEQYF TGTGCCAGCAAACCCGGGACAGGGGTTTACGAGCAGTACTTC
14 TRBJ2-5 TRBD2 NA TRBV7-2 CASSETSGRETQYF TGTGCCAGCAGCGAGACTAGCGGGAGGGAGACCCAGTACTTC
11 TRBJ2-5 NA NA TRBV20-1 CSARLQETQYF TGCAGTGCTAGACTTCAAGAGACCCAGTACTTC
13 TRBJ1-5 NA NA TRBV7-3 CASSLTQDQPQHF TGTGCCAGCAGCTTAACACAGGATCAGCCCCAGCATTTT
13 TRBJ1-1 TRBD1 once TRBV5-1 CASTGQGTTEAFF TGCGCCAGCACAGGACAGGGGACCACTGAAGCTTTCTTT
15 TRBJ1-4 NA NA TRBV11-2 CASSFGQGFNEKLFF TGTGCCAGCAGCTTTGGTCAGGGGTTTAATGAAAAACTGTTTTTT
12 TRBJ1-1 NA NA TRBV30 CAWSVRGGEAFF TGTGCCTGGAGTGTACGAGGCGGTGAAGCTTTCTTT
15 TRBJ1-6 TRBD1 NA TRBV11-1 CASSLAGQGISPLHF TGTGCCAGCAGCTTAGCGGGACAGGGGATTTCACCCCTCCACTTT
11 TRBJ1-2 NA NA TRBV11-2 CASTQFGGYTF TGTGCCAGCACTCAATTTGGGGGGTACACCTTC
16 TRBJ2-5 TRBD2 NA TRBV13 CASSPWTSGVQETQYF TGTGCCAGCAGCCCCTGGACTAGCGGGGTTCAAGAGACCCAGTACTTC
15 TRBJ2-3 TRBD1 NA TRBV18 CASSLETGYTDTQYF TGTGCCAGCTCACTTGAGACAGGGTACACAGATACGCAGTATTTT
15 TRBJ1-2 NA once TRBV2 CASISRNRDPSGYTF TGTGCCAGCATCTCTAGGAACAGGGACCCCTCCGGCTACACCTTC
15 TRBJ1-3 TRBD1 NA TRBV11-3 CASSLRTGSGNTIYF TGTGCCAGCAGCCTACGGACAGGGAGCGGGAACACCATATATTTT
12 TRBJ2-7 NA NA TRBV10-2 CASSDRGNEQYF TGCGCCAGCAGTGACAGGGGAAACGAGCAGTACTTC
13 TRBJ2-3 TRBD1 NA TRBV12-3/TRBV12-4 CASSSTGADTQYF TGTGCCAGCAGTTCCACAGGGGCAGATACGCAGTATTTT